This TCR beta chain was profiled in a study of blood T cells in healthy people across ages. Study results and limitations: Diversity was estimated from one million T cells, and these estimates were considered underestimates. Donor CMV status, an unknown factor, possibly confounded changes in expanded clonotypes. What prevented conclusive comparison of naive and antigen-experienced cells was that PBMCs were unsorted.

The second PCR ran roughly 6 to 11 cycles with a sample-barcoded 5' primer and J-beta primers. TCRdb called the 5' RACE reads again in MiXCR, with one record for every CDR3 protein. Among 720,000 or so distinct CDR3 sequences, 40% to 45% were seen once, and the ten largest hold around 32%. Germline loops: CDR1 SEHNR, CDR2 FQNEAQ (reference sequence). The CDR3 has 14 residues. V trimming: 4 bases; J trimming: 1 base; junction bases outside the gene matches: 3. As to this clonotype: Its cognate antigen is unknown.

Donation came from healthy Caucasian individuals in Russia who were aged about 6 to 95. The receptor comes from an elderly man in good health. V is TRBV7-9 and J is TRBJ1-2, with 7 bases aligning to TRBD1. The sequenced sample was blood. CDR3 nucleotides: TGTGCCAGCAGCTCGACAGGGCTTAACTATGGCTACACCTTC. Protein product: CASSSTGLNYGYTF.